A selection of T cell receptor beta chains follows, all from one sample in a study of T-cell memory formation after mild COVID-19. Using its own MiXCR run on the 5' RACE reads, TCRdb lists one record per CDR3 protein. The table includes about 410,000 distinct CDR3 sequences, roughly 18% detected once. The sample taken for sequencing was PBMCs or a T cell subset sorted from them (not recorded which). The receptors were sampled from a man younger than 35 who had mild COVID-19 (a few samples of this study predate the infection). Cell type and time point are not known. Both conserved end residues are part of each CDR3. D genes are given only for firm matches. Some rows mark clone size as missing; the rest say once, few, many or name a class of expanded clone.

CDR3 DNA: TGTGCCAGCAGCTCCTCACAGGGGGCGAAAAACATTCAGTACTTC
CDR3 protein: CASSSSQGAKNIQYF
clone size: many
J gene: TRBJ2-4
D gene: TRBD1
V gene: TRBV11-1

CDR3 DNA: TGTGCCAGCAGTTACGTCCGGGACAGGGGTTCACCCCTCCACTTT
CDR3 protein: CASSYVRDRGSPLHF
clone size: few
J gene: TRBJ1-6
D gene: TRBD1
V gene: TRBV6-5

CDR3 DNA: TGTGCCAGCAGCTCCATGACAGGGTTCACCGGGGAGCTGTTTTTT
CDR3 protein: CASSSMTGFTGELFF
clone size: few
J gene: TRBJ2-2
D gene: TRBD1
V gene: TRBV7-8

CDR3 DNA: TGCGCCAGCAGCTTGGGGGGCAGTCCCAATGAAAAACTGTTTTTT
CDR3 protein: CASSLGGSPNEKLFF
clone size: .
J gene: TRBJ1-4
D gene: .
V gene: TRBV5-1

CDR3 DNA: TGTGCCACCAGCAGATCGGGAATTACTAATGAAAAACTGTTTTTT
CDR3 protein: CATSRSGITNEKLFF
clone size: .
J gene: TRBJ1-4
D gene: .
V gene: TRBV15

CDR3 DNA: TGTGCCAGCAGTTACGGGACAGGGGCAAATGAAAAACTGTTTTTT
CDR3 protein: CASSYGTGANEKLFF
clone size: .
J gene: TRBJ1-4
D gene: TRBD1
V gene: TRBV6-5

CDR3 DNA: TGTGCCAGCAGCTGGACGACCGGGAGGGACACTGAAGCTTTCTTT
CDR3 protein: CASSWTTGRDTEAFF
clone size: .
J gene: TRBJ1-1
D gene: .
V gene: TRBV5-6

CDR3 DNA: TGTGCCAGCAGCTTAAATAGCGGGGGGGATACGCAGTATTTT
CDR3 protein: CASSLNSGGDTQYF
clone size: many
J gene: TRBJ2-3
D gene: TRBD2
V gene: TRBV7-2

CDR3 DNA: TGTGCCAGCCATAGGGGGCAATCTAATGAAAAACTGTTTTTT
CDR3 protein: CASHRGQSNEKLFF
clone size: many
J gene: TRBJ1-4
D gene: TRBD1
V gene: TRBV6-6

CDR3 DNA: TGTGCCAGCTCGACAGGGACTCACAATGAGCAGTTCTTC
CDR3 protein: CASSTGTHNEQFF
clone size: few
J gene: TRBJ2-1
D gene: .
V gene: TRBV18

CDR3 DNA: TGTGCCAGCAGCTTAGTAGACGCGCAGTACTTC
CDR3 protein: CASSLVDAQYF
clone size: .
J gene: TRBJ2-7
D gene: .
V gene: TRBV7-2

CDR3 DNA: TGTGCCAGCCAAGGACTAGCATCGTCCTATGAGCAGTTCTTC
CDR3 protein: CASQGLASSYEQFF
clone size: few
J gene: TRBJ2-1
D gene: TRBD2
V gene: TRBV7-2

CDR3 DNA: TGCGCCAGCAGCCAAGTAGCAAGGGCCGGGGAGCTGTTTTTT
CDR3 protein: CASSQVARAGELFF
clone size: few
J gene: TRBJ2-2
D gene: .
V gene: TRBV4-3

CDR3 DNA: TGTGCCAGCAGCCAGGGCGGGGGGAGGTATGAGCAGTTCTTC
CDR3 protein: CASSQGGGRYEQFF
clone size: .
J gene: TRBJ2-1
D gene: TRBD2
V gene: TRBV4-2

CDR3 DNA: TGTGCCAGCACCCGACTTCCCGAAAACACCGGGGAGCTGTTTTTT
CDR3 protein: CASTRLPENTGELFF
clone size: few
J gene: TRBJ2-2
D gene: .
V gene: TRBV12-3/TRBV12-4

CDR3 DNA: TGTGCCAGCAGCGTTGCCCTACAAGAGACCCAGTACTTC
CDR3 protein: CASSVALQETQYF
clone size: .
J gene: TRBJ2-5
D gene: .
V gene: TRBV9

CDR3 DNA: TGTGCCTGTGGACAGCCCAACACTGAAGCTTTCTTT
CDR3 protein: CACGQPNTEAFF
clone size: .
J gene: TRBJ1-1
D gene: .
V gene: TRBV30

CDR3 DNA: TGTGCCAGCAGCTTGCACAGGGCTGAGCAGTTCTTC
CDR3 protein: CASSLHRAEQFF
clone size: .
J gene: TRBJ2-1
D gene: .
V gene: TRBV5-6

CDR3 DNA: TGTGCCAGCAGCGCGGGAACAGGGTTTGGGGAGCTGTTTTTT
CDR3 protein: CASSAGTGFGELFF
clone size: .
J gene: TRBJ2-2
D gene: .
V gene: TRBV7-8

CDR3 DNA: TGTGCCAGCAGCAGTGGGTCGAGACAGGGAGCAGATACGCAGTATTTT
CDR3 protein: CASSSGSRQGADTQYF
clone size: many
J gene: TRBJ2-3
D gene: TRBD1
V gene: TRBV5-4

CDR3 DNA: TGTGCCACCAGTGATATCCAGGTTCACGGGGAGCTGTTTTTT
CDR3 protein: CATSDIQVHGELFF
clone size: many
J gene: TRBJ2-2
D gene: .
V gene: TRBV24-1

CDR3 DNA: TGTGCCAGCACCCCAGCGGCATACTTTTCCAATGAGCAGTTCTTC
CDR3 protein: CASTPAAYFSNEQFF
clone size: few
J gene: TRBJ2-1
D gene: .
V gene: TRBV25-1

CDR3 DNA: TGTGCCAGCAGTGAAGGGGGAGGAACCTACAATGAGCAGTTCTTC
CDR3 protein: CASSEGGGTYNEQFF
clone size: few
J gene: TRBJ2-1
D gene: .
V gene: TRBV2

CDR3 DNA: TGTGCCACCGCTAGGAGGGGGCACCTGAACACTGAAGCTTTCTTT
CDR3 protein: CATARRGHLNTEAFF
clone size: .
J gene: TRBJ1-1
D gene: TRBD1
V gene: TRBV7-9

CDR3 DNA: TGTGCCAGCAGCTCCCTAGGGGCGGGGCCCTCCTCCTCCTACAATGAGCAGTTCTTC
CDR3 protein: CASSSLGAGPSSSYNEQFF
clone size: .
J gene: TRBJ2-1
D gene: .
V gene: TRBV7-3

CDR3 DNA: TGTGCCAGTCGGGACGACTACGAGCAGTACTTC
CDR3 protein: CASRDDYEQYF
clone size: few
J gene: TRBJ2-7
D gene: .
V gene: TRBV11-2

CDR3 DNA: TGCGCCAGCAGCTCAGGAGGCATATACCAAGAGACCCAGTACTTC
CDR3 protein: CASSSGGIYQETQYF
clone size: many
J gene: TRBJ2-5
D gene: .
V gene: TRBV5-1

CDR3 DNA: TGTGCCAGCAGCTTAGCCAAACGAGAGACCCAGTACTTC
CDR3 protein: CASSLAKRETQYF
clone size: many
J gene: TRBJ2-5
D gene: .
V gene: TRBV7-2

CDR3 DNA: TGTGCCAGCAGCTTACGGGCGGGGAGCTCCTACGAGCAGTACTTC
CDR3 protein: CASSLRAGSSYEQYF
clone size: few
J gene: TRBJ2-7
D gene: .
V gene: TRBV7-3

CDR3 DNA: TGTGCCAGCAGTTTCGGCGGGGCGCTCAATGAGCAGTTCTTC
CDR3 protein: CASSFGGALNEQFF
clone size: .
J gene: TRBJ2-1
D gene: .
V gene: TRBV12-3/TRBV12-4

CDR3 DNA: TGTGCCAGCAGCGCGTCTGGGCGGGGGGGCCTCAATGAGCAGTTCTTC
CDR3 protein: CASSASGRGGLNEQFF
clone size: few
J gene: TRBJ2-1
D gene: TRBD2
V gene: TRBV9

CDR3 DNA: TGTGCCAGCAGTGCCCTCAGGGGGATGGGAGATCAGCCCCAGCATTTT
CDR3 protein: CASSALRGMGDQPQHF
clone size: few
J gene: TRBJ1-5
D gene: TRBD1
V gene: TRBV6-1

CDR3 DNA: TGTGCCAGCAGCTCCAGGGCCCTAGCCAAAAACATTCAGTACTTC
CDR3 protein: CASSSRALAKNIQYF
clone size: .
J gene: TRBJ2-4
D gene: .
V gene: TRBV5-5

CDR3 DNA: TGCAGTGCGGGCTTCACAGATACGCAGTATTTT
CDR3 protein: CSAGFTDTQYF
clone size: .
J gene: TRBJ2-3
D gene: .
V gene: TRBV20-1

CDR3 DNA: TGTGCCAGCAGCGTTGACAGGGGTGGCAATCAGCCCCAGCATTTT
CDR3 protein: CASSVDRGGNQPQHF
clone size: .
J gene: TRBJ1-5
D gene: TRBD1
V gene: TRBV7-9

CDR3 DNA: TGTGCCAGCAGCCACGACAGGGTTGCAGAGACCCAGTACTTC
CDR3 protein: CASSHDRVAETQYF
clone size: once
J gene: TRBJ2-5
D gene: TRBD1
V gene: TRBV5-6

CDR3 DNA: TGTGCCACCAGTGACCCGAACAGCAATGAGCAGTTCTTC
CDR3 protein: CATSDPNSNEQFF
clone size: .
J gene: TRBJ2-1
D gene: .
V gene: TRBV24-1

CDR3 DNA: TGTGCCATCAGTGCAAGGGGGCTTCCCTCTGGGGCCAACGTCCTGACTTTC
CDR3 protein: CAISARGLPSGANVLTF
clone size: .
J gene: TRBJ2-6
D gene: TRBD1
V gene: TRBV10-3

CDR3 DNA: TGCGCCAGCAGCTCGGGACAGTGGGGACTTGGTTCACCCCTCCACTTT
CDR3 protein: CASSSGQWGLGSPLHF
clone size: few
J gene: TRBJ1-6
D gene: TRBD1
V gene: TRBV5-1

CDR3 DNA: TGTGCCAGCAGCGCCTACCTCGGAGAGACCCAGTACTTC
CDR3 protein: CASSAYLGETQYF
clone size: few
J gene: TRBJ2-5
D gene: .
V gene: TRBV7-3

CDR3 DNA: TGCGCCAGCAGCCTAAGGGTTGGGCAGGGGGCGACCCTAGCCAAAAACATTCAGTACTTC
CDR3 protein: CASSLRVGQGATLAKNIQYF
clone size: .
J gene: TRBJ2-4
D gene: TRBD1
V gene: TRBV4-3

CDR3 DNA: TGCGCCAGCAGCTTCTTAGGGATCAGAGATACGCAGTATTTT
CDR3 protein: CASSFLGIRDTQYF
clone size: .
J gene: TRBJ2-3
D gene: .
V gene: TRBV5-1